This passage covers 4 T cell receptor beta chains from one sample sequenced in a study of blood T cell repertoires in COVID-19. Assay: immunoSEQ multiplex PCR; the TCRdb copy retains only in-frame clones and omits some. The top ten clones hold around 1.6% of a sample with some 96,000 clones, roughly 90% of them seen once. Sequencing was carried out using peripheral blood. Source of these receptors: an elderly man with acute or convalescent COVID-19.

V and J are TRBV19 and TRBJ1-2, with D uncertain. The CDR3 spans 14 residues. The V and J ends lost 4 bases and 3 bases respectively, with 12 bases between them. CDR1 and CDR2 from the germline V gene are LNHDA and SQIVND (reference sequence). CDR3 in DNA: TGTGCCAGTAGTAAAGGTACTCAGGACTATGGCTACACCTTC. This translates into CASSKGTQDYGYTF. Complete variable domain (other parts from reference TRBV19 and TRBJ1-2): DGGITQSPKYLFRKEGQNVTLSCEQNLNHDAMYWYRQDPGQGLRLIYYSQIVNDFQKGDIAEGYSVSREKKESFPLTVTSAQKNPTAFYLCASSKGTQDYGYTFGSGTRLTVV.

CDR3 DNA sequence: TGTGCCAGTAGTACTGGCAGCGCCTACGAGCAGTACTTC. It specifies CASSTGSAYEQYF. The chain joins TRBV19 to TRBJ2-7, with D hard to call. Looked up from germline, CDR1 is LNHDA and CDR2 is SQIVND (reference sequence). CDR3 length: 13 residues. The V end was cut by 4 bases, the J end by 2 bases, with 9 bases between.

This clone was observed a single time. The rearrangement links TRBV6-2 or TRBV6-3 to TRBJ2-2, with a possible D match to TRBD2 (6 bases). Germline CDR1 MNHEY, CDR2 SVGEGT. Trimming took off 6 bases at V and 3 bases at J, with 17 bases between the two ends. The CDR3 totals 16 residues. Written as DNA, the CDR3 is TGTGCCAGCAGCCCGCCGGGACTCTATGACACCGGGGAGCTGTTTTTT. The encoded protein is CASSPPGLYDTGELFF.

Concerning this clone itself: The sample contains more than one DNA sequence encoding this CDR3. The V call is TRBV18, the J call TRBJ2-7; no firm D call. V lost 3 bases to trimming and J lost 0 bases, with 3 bases between them. The germline V gene encodes CDR1 KGHSH and CDR2 LQKENI. The CDR3 sequence is 12 residues long. The CDR3 region is CASSPSSYEQYF. For the CDR3, the DNA is TGTGCCAGCTCACCCTCCTCCTACGAGCAGTACTTC.